This paragraph reports one T cell receptor beta chain. Distinct nucleotide sequences in the sample also encode this CDR3. The sample belongs to a study of blood T cell repertoires in COVID-19. Study summary: Sites in the United States, Italy and Spain provided acute and convalescent COVID-19 samples. PBMCs, B-cell-depleted T cells, or T cells were the source of the cDNA or gDNA that made up the material.

The germline V gene has CDR1 SGHRS and CDR2 YFSETQ. The length of the CDR3 is 14 residues. V shed 4 bases, J shed 2 bases, and the junction held 4 bases outside the gene matches. Original methodology: Nucleated cell number was recorded as an estimate derived from reference gene primer amplification. Sequencing was performed with immunoSEQ multiplex PCR; in TCRdb, only in-frame clones are kept and a portion is missing. That table supplies the V and J calls and clone size; D and trimming were determined from the DNA. The table records roughly 300,000 clones, roughly 86% of them present only once. V is TRBV5-1 and J is TRBJ1-1; 8 nucleotides line up with TRBD1. The sequence came from a man between 18 and 29 years old with active or convalescent COVID-19. Input material: peripheral blood. This chain's CDR3 is CASSPGTGNTEAFF. CDR3 DNA sequence: TGCGCCAGCAGCCCCGGGACAGGAAACACTGAAGCTTTCTTT.